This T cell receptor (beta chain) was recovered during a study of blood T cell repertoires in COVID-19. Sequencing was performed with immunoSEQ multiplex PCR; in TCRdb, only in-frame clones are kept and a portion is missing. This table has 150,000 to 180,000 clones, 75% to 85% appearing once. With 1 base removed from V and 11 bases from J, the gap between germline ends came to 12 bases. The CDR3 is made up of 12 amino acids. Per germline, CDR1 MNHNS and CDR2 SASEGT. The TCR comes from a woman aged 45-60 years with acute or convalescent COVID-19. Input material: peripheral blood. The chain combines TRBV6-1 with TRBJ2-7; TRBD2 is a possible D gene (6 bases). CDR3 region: CASSEVLGLEYF. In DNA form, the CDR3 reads TGTGCCAGCAGTGAAGTTCTGGGACTGGAGTACTTC.